A single sample is the source of the 4 T cell receptor beta chains below, sequenced in a study of Tregs in tolerant kidney transplant recipients. Recipients received nonmyeloablative bone marrow transplants from related graft donors, with transient mixed chimerism. The table came from immunoSEQ multiplex PCR; TCRdb's copy has only in-frame clones and leaves some out. Among 50,000 to 65,000 clones listed, 70% to 90% were seen once. Here the sequenced sample was CD4+ T cells from blood (PBMCs), taken 6 months after the transplant. The receptors were gathered from a human patient who received a combined kidney and bone marrow transplant. Some T cells may have come from the graft donor.

The CDR3 is CASSLAGGETQYF. As DNA, the CDR3 is TGCGCCAGCAGCTTGGCAGGGGGCGAGACCCAGTACTTC. The chain links TRBV5-1 to TRBJ2-5; TRBD1 matches 8 bases. This CDR3 contains 13 residues. CDR1 is SGHRS and CDR2 is YFSETQ in the germline V gene. V shed 0 bases, J shed 5 bases, and the junction held 0 bases outside the gene matches.

V is TRBV11-3 and J is TRBJ2-3; 9 bases fit TRBD2. Germline loops: CDR1 SGHNT, CDR2 YENEEA. The CDR3 has 17 amino acids. V lost 4 bases and J lost 6; bases outside the gene matches: 14. The chain's CDR3 is CASSSRGAGGPPDTQYF. The DNA for the CDR3 is TGTGCCAGCAGCTCCCGTGGGGCGGGAGGGCCCCCCGATACGCAGTATTTT.

The chain carries TRBV5-5 and TRBJ1-2, with 8 nucleotides matching TRBD1. After removal of 1 base from V and 7 bases from J, the junction contained 6 bases not matched to a gene. The CDR3 is made up of 14 amino acids. Germline-derived CDR1 and CDR2 are SGHKS and YYEKEE (reference sequence). The CDR3 DNA follows: TGTGCCAGCAGCTTGCCCCCAGGGGGCTCTGGCTACACCTTC. Residues: CASSLPPGGSGYTF.

The rearrangement joins TRBV19 to TRBJ1-1; 7 bases match TRBD1. V was clipped by 6 bases and J by 6 bases; unmatched bases: 10. Per the germline V gene, CDR1 is LNHDA and CDR2 is SQIVND (reference sequence). This CDR3 region has 14 residues. The CDR3 spells CASSPQGFGAEAFF. CDR3 DNA: TGTGCCAGTAGCCCACAGGGGTTCGGGGCTGAAGCTTTCTTT.